These T cell receptor beta chains were read from a single sample in a study of blood T cell repertoires in COVID-19. Produced via immunoSEQ multiplex PCR; TCRdb's table is partial and in-frame only. The profile shows some 250,000 clones, under 90% of them singletons. Sequencing was carried out using peripheral blood. These receptors were collected from a young woman with acute or convalescent COVID-19. CDR3s include the opening cysteine and the closing phenylalanine or tryptophan. A D gene is named only where the DNA matches it firmly. The size of a clone is reported for some rows only, either as once, few or many, or as a class for expanded clones.

CDR3nt: TGTGCCAGCAGTCTCCGACAGGGTATCTGGACCGGGGAGCTGTTTTTT
CDR3aa: CASSLRQGIWTGELFF
j_gene: TRBJ2-2
v_gene: TRBV28
d_gene: TRBD1
abundance: .

CDR3nt: TGTGCCAGCAGGATTTTAGCAGCGGGCTATGGCTACACCTTC
CDR3aa: CASRILAAGYGYTF
j_gene: TRBJ1-2
v_gene: TRBV2
d_gene: .
abundance: .

CDR3nt: TGCGCCAGCAGCTTGGCAGAAAGCACAGATACGCAGTATTTT
CDR3aa: CASSLAESTDTQYF
j_gene: TRBJ2-3
v_gene: TRBV5-1
d_gene: .
abundance: .

CDR3nt: TGCAGCGTTGAAGAATTTATCATTGCAGGTCCTGAAGCTTTCTTT
CDR3aa: CSVEEFIIAGPEAFF
j_gene: TRBJ1-1
v_gene: TRBV29-1
d_gene: .
abundance: .

CDR3nt: TGTGCCATCAGTGAGTTGGGCCCGTCGGAGGATGAGCAGTTCTTC
CDR3aa: CAISELGPSEDEQFF
j_gene: TRBJ2-1
v_gene: TRBV10-3
d_gene: .
abundance: .

CDR3nt: TGTGCCAGCAGTTACCTTCCCCCGGGCGGGCAGCCCCAGCATTTT
CDR3aa: CASSYLPPGGQPQHF
j_gene: TRBJ1-5
v_gene: TRBV6-5
d_gene: .
abundance: .

CDR3nt: TGTGCCAGCAGCCCGGCGACGGGGTCCCTCCACTTT
CDR3aa: CASSPATGSLHF
j_gene: TRBJ1-6
v_gene: TRBV5-6
d_gene: .
abundance: .

CDR3nt: TGTGCCAGCAGCCCCGTGCCGGCGGGGGCGTTTTACACAGATACGCAGTATTTT
CDR3aa: CASSPVPAGAFYTDTQYF
j_gene: TRBJ2-3
v_gene: TRBV6-2/TRBV6-3
d_gene: .
abundance: once

CDR3nt: TGTGCCAGCAGCTTAGTTTCGACAGGGGTAAACTATGGCTACACCTTC
CDR3aa: CASSLVSTGVNYGYTF
j_gene: TRBJ1-2
v_gene: TRBV7-9
d_gene: TRBD1
abundance: once

CDR3nt: TGTGCCAGCAGCACCGGAAACTCGACTAGCGGGCGACAAGAGACCCAGTACTTC
CDR3aa: CASSTGNSTSGRQETQYF
j_gene: TRBJ2-5
v_gene: TRBV7-9
d_gene: TRBD2
abundance: .

CDR3nt: TGTGCCAGCAGCTTTAGCGTAGGGCTCAATGAGCAGTTCTTC
CDR3aa: CASSFSVGLNEQFF
j_gene: TRBJ2-1
v_gene: TRBV11-2
d_gene: .
abundance: .

CDR3nt: TGTGCCAGCAGCCAATTCAGCGGGAGGGAGGGGTTCTTC
CDR3aa: CASSQFSGREGFF
j_gene: TRBJ2-1
v_gene: TRBV14
d_gene: TRBD2
abundance: few